A single sample is the source of the 19 T cell receptor beta chains below, sequenced in a study of blood T cell repertoires in COVID-19. The protocol was immunoSEQ multiplex PCR, while the TCRdb copy is restricted to in-frame clones and leaves out a portion. This sample has approximately 190,000 clones, with about four fifths found just once. Material for sequencing was peripheral blood. All receptors come from a woman aged 40-49 years with acute or convalescent COVID-19.

The chain carries TRBV6-1 and TRBJ2-5, with TRBD2 identical over 8 bases. V gave up 0 bases and J gave up 8 bases; unmatched junction bases: 14. This CDR3 comprises 17 residues. The germline V gene encodes CDR1 MNHNS and CDR2 SASEGT. As DNA, the CDR3 is TGTGCCAGCAGTGAAGCCTTCCTGCCGGGACTAGTTCTTACCCAGTACTTC. Amino acid sequence: CASSEAFLPGLVLTQYF.

Only one count was recorded for this clone. The chain combines TRBV7-2 with TRBJ2-5; the match to TRBD2 covers 8 bases. CDR3 length: 13 amino acids. The J segment lost 3 bases and the V segment lost 3 bases, leaving 0 bases of the junction unmatched. Germline V gene lookup returns CDR1 SGHTA and CDR2 FQGNSA. The CDR3: CASSFSGEETQYF. In DNA, the CDR3 is TGTGCCAGCAGCTTTAGCGGGGAAGAGACCCAGTACTTC. The full variable domain, with the rest looked up from reference TRBV7-2 and TRBJ2-5, is GAGVSQSPSNKVTEKGKDVELRCDPISGHTALYWYRQSLGQGLEFLIYFQGNSAPDKSGLPSDRFSAERTGGSVSTLTIQRTQQEDSAVYLCASSFSGEETQYFGPGTRLLVL.

This clone has ten or more counts. The chain recombines TRBV30 with TRBJ1-2, with D possibly being TRBD1 (6 bases). The CDR3 loop spans 13 amino acids. Trimming stripped 5 bases from V and 4 bases from J, with 14 bases between. CDR1 GTSNPN and CDR2 SVGIG come from the germline V gene (reference sequence). CDR3 protein: CAWYTGYPYGYTF. The CDR3 DNA sequence: TGTGCCTGGTACACAGGGTACCCCTATGGCTACACCTTC.

The CDR3 reads CASSVAGLPPYF. CDR3 coding DNA: TGTGCCAGCAGCGTAGCGGGACTTCCTCCGTATTTT. The chain links TRBV9 to TRBJ2-3; TRBD2 might be the D (6 bases). CDR1 and CDR2 (germline): SGDLS, YYNGEE. V lost 0 bases and J 14 bases, leaving 13 bases between the germline ends. The CDR3 has 12 residues. The variable domain in full, completed from reference TRBV9 and TRBJ2-3, reads DSGVTQTPKHLITATGQRVTLRCSPRSGDLSVYWYQQSLDQGLQFLIQYYNGEERAKGNILERFSAQQFPDLHSELNLSSLELGDSALYFCASSVAGLPPYFGPGTRLTVL.

This clone was observed a few times. This chain joins TRBV7-2 and TRBJ1-3, with a weak D call TRBD1 (5 bases). Germline V gene data show CDR1 as SGHTA and CDR2 as FQGNSA. Trimming stripped 4 bases from V and 0 bases from J, with 7 bases between. This CDR3 has 14 amino acids. In DNA, the CDR3 is TGTGCCAGCAGCTACCAGGGCTCTGGAAACACCATATATTTT. Protein sequence: CASSYQGSGNTIYF. Variable domain in full (rest from reference TRBV7-2 and TRBJ1-3): GAGVSQSPSNKVTEKGKDVELRCDPISGHTALYWYRQSLGQGLEFLIYFQGNSAPDKSGLPSDRFSAERTGGSVSTLTIQRTQQEDSAVYLCASSYQGSGNTIYFGEGSWLTVV.

V and J are TRBV19 and TRBJ1-1; D gene unclear. V was shortened by 6 bases and J by 4 bases, with 12 bases between the two germline ends. The CDR3 contains 13 residues. Germline V gene sequence: CDR1 LNHDA, CDR2 SQIVND (reference sequence). CDR3 bases: TGTGCCAGTAGACCTCACGAGCCCACTGAAGCTTTCTTT. Residues: CASRPHEPTEAFF.

The J gene is TRBJ1-2, the V gene TRBV28; D remains unclear. Per the germline V gene, CDR1 is MDHEN and CDR2 is SYDVKM. Trimming stripped 3 bases from V and 7 bases from J, with 12 bases between. The CDR3 totals 13 residues. Written as DNA, the CDR3 is TGTGCCAGCAGTTTGGTCCGGGGTGGTGGCTACACCTTC. Its protein product is CASSLVRGGGYTF.

The chain recombines TRBV2 with TRBJ1-5; 7 positions match TRBD1. The trim removed 4 bases at V and 2 bases at J, leaving 8 bases unmatched. This CDR3 comprises 16 residues. Per germline, CDR1 SNHLY and CDR2 FYNNEI. In DNA, the CDR3 is TGTGCCAGCAGTGTATGGCCCACAGGGGGCAATCAGCCCCAGCATTTT. Protein product: CASSVWPTGGNQPQHF. Filled out from reference TRBV2 and TRBJ1-5, the complete variable domain reads EPEVTQTPSHQVTQMGQEVILRCVPISNHLYFYWYRQILGQKVEFLVSFYNNEISEKSEIFDDQFSVERPDGSNFTLKIRSTKLEDSAMYFCASSVWPTGGNQPQHFGDGTRLSIL.

The V gene is TRBV2, the J gene TRBJ2-1, with TRBD1 matching over 8 bases. With V trimmed by 3 bases and J by 7 bases, 2 bases remained unmatched. From germline, CDR1 is SNHLY and CDR2 FYNNEI. This CDR3 is built from 13 residues. CDR3 residues: CASSERQGNEQFF. For the CDR3, the DNA is TGTGCCAGCAGTGAGAGACAGGGGAATGAGCAGTTCTTC.

Only one count was recorded for this clone. This chain links TRBV6-5 with TRBJ1-4, with D perhaps TRBD1 (5 bases). The germline V gene encodes CDR1 MNHEY and CDR2 SVGAGI. V lost 10 bases and J 4 bases, leaving 13 bases between the germline ends. The CDR3 sequence is 13 residues long. The CDR3 bases are TGTGCCATCGTCGACAGTCTTAATGAAAAACTGTTTTTT. It codes for CAIVDSLNEKLFF.

This chain links TRBV4-1 with TRBJ2-5, with 12 bases matching TRBD2. V lost 1 base to trimming and J lost 1 base; unmatched junction nucleotides: 7. The CDR3 extends over 18 amino acids. Germline loops: CDR1 MGHRA, CDR2 YSYEKL. CDR3 in DNA: TGCGCCAGCAGCCAAGGTCGGACTAGCGGGAATCGCCAAGAGACCCAGTACTTC. Translated: CASSQGRTSGNRQETQYF.

The chain uses TRBV30 and TRBJ1-6; D unresolved. The CDR3 consists of 10 residues. Trimming pared 8 bases from V and 16 bases from J, leaving 15 bases between. Germline V gives CDR1 GTSNPN, CDR2 SVGIG (reference sequence). The CDR3 coding sequence is TGTGCCGGCGGAGATGAGGAACTCCACTTT. This encodes CAGGDEELHF.

CDR3 protein: CASSYRLDQPQHF. As DNA, the CDR3 is TGTGCCAGCAGTTACAGACTAGATCAGCCCCAGCATTTT. This rearrangement joins TRBV28 to TRBJ1-5; D call uncertain. Germline CDR1 MDHEN, CDR2 SYDVKM. The CDR3 sequence is 13 residues long. Trimming stripped 4 bases from V and 5 bases from J, with 9 bases between.

This chain joins TRBV28 and TRBJ2-5, with TRBD2 matching over 11 bases. The V gene's germline CDR1 is MDHEN and CDR2 SYDVKM. The length of the CDR3 is 12 residues. V shed 6 bases, J shed 13 bases, and the junction held 7 bases outside the gene matches. The CDR3 spells CASSLTSGVRYF. In DNA, the CDR3 is TGTGCCAGCAGCTTGACTAGCGGGGTTCGGTACTTC. Variable domain in full (rest from reference TRBV28 and TRBJ2-5): DVKVTQSSRYLVKRTGEKVFLECVQDMDHENMFWYRQDPGLGLRLIYFSYDVKMKEKGDIPEGYSVSREKKERFSLILESASTNQTSMYLCASSLTSGVRYFGPGTRLLVL.

The rearrangement uses TRBV9 and TRBJ2-1; TRBD1 matches at 7 bases. CDR3 size: 15 residues. V dropped 0 bases and J dropped 4; count of bases not matched to a gene: 4. CDR1 is SGDLS and CDR2 is YYNGEE in the germline V gene. This chain's CDR3 is CASSVVGQVYNEQFF. The CDR3 coding sequence is TGTGCCAGCAGCGTAGTTGGACAGGTATACAATGAGCAGTTCTTC.

V usage is TRBV2 and J usage is TRBJ2-1; 9 nucleotides match TRBD2. The CDR3 consists of 15 residues. Trimming removed 7 bases from V and 2 bases from J; junction bases left unmatched: 6. Germline V lookup: CDR1 SNHLY, CDR2 FYNNEI. CDR3: CASTGGGGPYNEQFF. The CDR3 DNA is TGTGCCAGCACCGGCGGGGGGGGCCCCTACAATGAGCAGTTCTTC.

The chain couples TRBV11-3 to TRBJ2-2; 10 nucleotides line up with TRBD2. The length of the CDR3 is 15 residues. The ends lost 2 bases at V and 3 bases at J; junction bases unmatched: 0. Germline V lookup: CDR1 SGHNT, CDR2 YENEEA. The CDR3 bases are TGTGCCAGCAGCTTAAGCGGGGGGGACACCGGGGAGCTGTTTTTT. It translates to CASSLSGGDTGELFF.

V usage is TRBV28 and J usage is TRBJ2-7, with 7 nucleotides matching TRBD1. The V and J ends lost 0 bases and 2 bases, in that order; junction bases with no gene match: 1. CDR3 length: 14 residues. CDR1 and CDR2 (germline): MDHEN, SYDVKM. CDR3 DNA sequence: TGTGCCAGCAGTTTATGGCAGGGGGCCTACGAGCAGTACTTC. It codes for CASSLWQGAYEQYF.

J is TRBJ2-5 and V is TRBV7-9; TRBD2 matches 8 bases. The CDR3 sequence is 13 residues long. Germline CDR1 reads SEHNR; CDR2 reads FQNEAQ (reference sequence). Germline trimming cut 7 bases from V and 0 bases from J; bases unmatched to any gene: 1. In nucleotides, the CDR3 is TGTGCCAGCACTAGCGGGTACCAAGAGACCCAGTACTTC. This gives the protein CASTSGYQETQYF.